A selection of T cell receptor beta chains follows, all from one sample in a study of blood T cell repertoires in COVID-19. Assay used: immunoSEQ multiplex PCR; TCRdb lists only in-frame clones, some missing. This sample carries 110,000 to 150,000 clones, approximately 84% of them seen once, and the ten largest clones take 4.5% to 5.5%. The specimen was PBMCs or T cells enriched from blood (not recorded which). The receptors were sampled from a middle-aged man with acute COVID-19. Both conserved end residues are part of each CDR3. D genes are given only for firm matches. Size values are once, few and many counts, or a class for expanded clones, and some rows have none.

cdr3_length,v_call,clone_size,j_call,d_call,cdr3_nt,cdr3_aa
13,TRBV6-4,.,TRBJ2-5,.,TGTGCCAGCAGTGACTCGCGGGGTGAGACCCAGTACTTC,CASSDSRGETQYF
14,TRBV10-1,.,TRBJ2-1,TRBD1,TGCGCCAGCAGTTTACGGACAGGGAACAATGAGCAGTTCTTC,CASSLRTGNNEQFF
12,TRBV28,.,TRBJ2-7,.,TGTGCCAGCAGTTTAGCCCTCTCCGGTACCTACTTC,CASSLALSGTYF
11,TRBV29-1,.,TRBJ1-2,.,TGCAGCGTTGATTTGAGCTATGGCTACACCTTC,CSVDLSYGYTF
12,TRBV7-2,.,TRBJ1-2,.,TGTGCCAGCAGGCCGGGAGGGGCGAGCTACACCTTC,CASRPGGASYTF
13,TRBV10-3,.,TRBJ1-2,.,TGTGCCATCAGTGAGCACCAGGACTATGGCTACACCTTC,CAISEHQDYGYTF
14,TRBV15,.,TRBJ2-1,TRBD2,TGTGCCACCCAGGGACTAGCGGGTTTCAATGAGCAGTTCTTC,CATQGLAGFNEQFF
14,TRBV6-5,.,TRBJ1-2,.,TGTGCCAGCACCCGGACAGAGACCAACTATGGCTACACCTTC,CASTRTETNYGYTF
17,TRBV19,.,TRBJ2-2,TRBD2,TGTGCCAGTAGTGTCGGGACTAGCGGGGAAGTAACCGGGGAGCTGTTTTTT,CASSVGTSGEVTGELFF
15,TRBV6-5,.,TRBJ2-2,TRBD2,TGTGCCAGCAGTTATGGACTAGCGGGCACCGGGGAGCTGTTTTTT,CASSYGLAGTGELFF
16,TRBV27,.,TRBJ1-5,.,TGTGCCAGCAGTTCCCGCCAGGGAGGTGGCAATCAGCCCCAGCATTTT,CASSSRQGGGNQPQHF
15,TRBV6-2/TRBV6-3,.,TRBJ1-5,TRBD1,TGTGCCAGCAGTCAAACAGGGGGAAGCAATCAGCCCCAGCATTTT,CASSQTGGSNQPQHF
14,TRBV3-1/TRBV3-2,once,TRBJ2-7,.,TGTGCCAGCAGCCAAGCCCCGTCCGGGGGCGAGCAGTACTTC,CASSQAPSGGEQYF
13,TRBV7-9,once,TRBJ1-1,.,TGTGCCAGCAGCTATAGCTTGAACACTGAAGCTTTCTTT,CASSYSLNTEAFF
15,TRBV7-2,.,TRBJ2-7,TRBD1,TGTGCCAGCAGCTTTGGGGTGGGACAGATTTACGAGCAGTACTTC,CASSFGVGQIYEQYF
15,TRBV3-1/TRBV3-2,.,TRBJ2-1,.,TGTGCCAGCAGTCCAGGGCAATACTCCTACAATGAGCAGTTCTTC,CASSPGQYSYNEQFF
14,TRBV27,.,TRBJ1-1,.,TGTGCCAGCAGTTACGTGGGAGGGGACACTGAAGCTTTCTTT,CASSYVGGDTEAFF
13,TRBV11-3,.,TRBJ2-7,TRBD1,TGTGCCAGCAGCTCCGGGACAGGCTACGAGCAGTACTTC,CASSSGTGYEQYF
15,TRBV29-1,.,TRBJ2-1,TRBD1,TGCAGCGTTGATACCTTGGAGGGACAGGGGCATGAGCAGTTCTTC,CSVDTLEGQGHEQFF
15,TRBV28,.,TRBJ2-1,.,TGTGCCAGCAGCCCGACACTGAGCTCCTACAATGAGCAGTTCTTC,CASSPTLSSYNEQFF
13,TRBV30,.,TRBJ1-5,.,TGTGCCTGGAGTGGGAGGAGTGATCAGCCCCAGCATTTT,CAWSGRSDQPQHF